The present TCR beta chain was sequenced within a study of regulatory T cells in long-lasting Graves disease. This CDR3 has 15 residues. With 3 bases removed from V and 7 bases from J, the gap between germline ends came to 16 bases. Germline-derived CDR1 and CDR2 are GTSNPN and SVGIG (reference sequence). Time point noted: persistent/refractory GD, antithyroid drugs over 5 years with positive TRAb. Extracted PBMC RNA gave rise to the TCR library. All patients originated from an endocrinology department located in Xi'an, China. Library construction for TCR beta used iRepertoire HTBI primers and Arm-PCR of CDR3 regions. Via MiXCR, TCRdb re-called the multiplex PCR reads, giving one row per CDR3 protein. The sample has 400,000 or so distinct CDR3 sequences, around 20% seen once.

The sequencing used peripheral blood mononuclear cells (PBMCs), collected when the disease was refractory, from a patient treated with antithyroid drugs. The clonotype originates from a female donor with Graves disease. This chain joins TRBV30 and TRBJ1-6, with no clear D. The CDR3 DNA follows: TGTGCCTGGAGGAGCGGGTCGGCGGCGAATTCACCCCTCCACTTT. It translates to CAWRSGSAANSPLHF. The variable domain in full, completed from reference TRBV30 and TRBJ1-6, reads SQTIHQWPATLVQPVGSPLSLECTVEGTSNPNLYWYRQAAGRGLQLLFYSVGIGQISSEVPQNLSASRPQDRQFILSSKKLLLSDSGFYLCAWRSGSAANSPLHFGNGTRLTVT.